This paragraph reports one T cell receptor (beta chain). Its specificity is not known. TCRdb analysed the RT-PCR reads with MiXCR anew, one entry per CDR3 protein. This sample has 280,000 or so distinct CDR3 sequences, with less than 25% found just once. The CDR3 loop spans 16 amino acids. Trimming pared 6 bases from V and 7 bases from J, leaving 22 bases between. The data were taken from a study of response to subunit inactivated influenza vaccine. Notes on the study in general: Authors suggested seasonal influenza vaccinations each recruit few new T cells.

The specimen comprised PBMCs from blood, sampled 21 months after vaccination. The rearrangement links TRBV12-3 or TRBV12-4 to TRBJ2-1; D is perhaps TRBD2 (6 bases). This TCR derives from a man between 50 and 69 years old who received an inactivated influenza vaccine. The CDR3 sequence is CASRQARLGSSNEQFF. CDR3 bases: TGTGCCAGCAGGCAAGCCCGACTAGGAAGTAGTAATGAGCAGTTCTTC.